The 31 T cell receptor beta chains given below trace back to one sample, sequenced in a study of cytomegalovirus exposure and HLA in healthy donors. The PCR had 60 Vbeta and 13 Jbeta primers. Data came from immunoSEQ multiplex PCR; TCRdb stores just in-frame clones and leaves some out. The sample holds hundreds of thousands of clones, over 80% seen once. The sample was PBMCs. The receptors were sampled from a man aged 35-49 years in good health and CMV-seropositive.

A note on this clone: In the same sample, other DNA sequences code for this CDR3. The chain employs TRBV9 and TRBJ1-1, with D perhaps TRBD1 (5 bases). Trimming left V 5 bases short and J 1 base short, with 12 bases between. The CDR3 sequence is 14 residues long. Germline CDR1 and CDR2: SGDLS and YYNGEE. The CDR3 coding sequence is TGTGCCAGCAGTGCCGACAGACCGAACACTGAAGCTTTCTTT. It specifies CASSADRPNTEAFF.

V usage is TRBV6-5 and J usage is TRBJ2-3, with 8 positions matching TRBD2. The CDR3 is 15 amino acids. The germline CDR1 and CDR2 sequences are MNHEY and SVGAGI. Unmatched junction bases numbered 5, after V lost 4 bases and J lost 2 bases. The CDR3 region has the DNA TGTGCCAGCAGTTCCCTAGCGGGTCCCACAGATACGCAGTATTTT. This translates into CASSSLAGPTDTQYF.

The J gene is TRBJ1-1, the V gene TRBV29-1, with D maybe TRBD1 (6 bases). The CDR3 is 12 amino acids. Per germline, CDR1 SQVTM and CDR2 ANQGSEA. The V and J ends lost 4 bases and 1 base respectively, with 7 bases between them. The CDR3 loop reads CSVAQGNTEAFF. The CDR3 DNA reads as TGCAGCGTTGCACAGGGGAACACTGAAGCTTTCTTT.

The chain combines TRBV30 with TRBJ2-3; tentatively, D is TRBD1 (6 bases). V was shortened by 3 bases and J by 3 bases, with 10 bases between the two germline ends. CDR3 length: 13 residues. In germline, CDR1 is GTSNPN, CDR2 SVGIG (reference sequence). CDR3 sequence reads: CAWRQGRTDTQYF. The CDR3 DNA reads as TGTGCCTGGAGACAGGGAAGAACAGATACGCAGTATTTT.

This rearrangement joins TRBV30 to TRBJ1-2, with D maybe TRBD1 (5 bases). V lost 0 bases and J lost 8, with 10 bases in between. This CDR3 comprises 12 residues. Germline V gives CDR1 GTSNPN, CDR2 SVGIG (reference sequence). The CDR3: CAWSVGEGGYTF. In DNA form, the CDR3 reads TGTGCCTGGAGTGTAGGGGAAGGGGGCTACACCTTC. Variable domain in full (rest from reference TRBV30 and TRBJ1-2): SQTIHQWPATLVQPVGSPLSLECTVEGTSNPNLYWYRQAAGRGLQLLFYSVGIGQISSEVPQNLSASRPQDRQFILSSKKLLLSDSGFYLCAWSVGEGGYTFGSGTRLTVV.

This chain joins TRBV6-1 and TRBJ1-4, with D possibly matching TRBD1 (5 bases). The CDR3 is 14 amino acids. The V gene lost 1 base and the J gene lost 3 bases, with 6 bases spanning the gap. Per germline, CDR1 MNHNS and CDR2 SASEGT. CDR3 amino acids: CASSEGGANEKLFF. In DNA form, the CDR3 reads TGTGCCAGCAGTGAAGGGGGGGCTAATGAAAAACTGTTTTTT.

This chain uses TRBV11-3 with TRBJ1-1; 8 bases are a match to TRBD1. J gave up 1 base and V 5 bases, and 3 bases lay outside the gene matches. Germline V lookup: CDR1 SGHNT, CDR2 YENEEA. The CDR3 is 14 residues long. CDR3 sequence (DNA): TGTGCCAGCAGCCCGGGGACAGGGAACACTGAAGCTTTCTTT. Translating it yields CASSPGTGNTEAFF.

The chain recombines TRBV18 with TRBJ2-2, with 7 bases fitting TRBD2. The CDR3 is made up of 14 amino acids. The ends lost 3 bases at V and 6 bases at J; junction bases unmatched: 4. Germline V gene lookup returns CDR1 KGHSH and CDR2 LQKENI. The CDR3 loop is CASSPGGSAGELFF. The DNA of the CDR3 is TGTGCCAGCTCACCGGGGGGGTCCGCCGGGGAGCTGTTTTTT.

This chain joins TRBV5-4 and TRBJ1-5, with 7 bases matching TRBD1. Germline trimming cut 3 bases from V and 7 bases from J; bases unmatched to any gene: 7. The V gene's germline CDR1 is SGHNT and CDR2 YYREEE (reference sequence). The CDR3 sequence is 14 residues long. CDR3 coding DNA: TGTGCCAGCAGCTCCGACAGGGCCGGGCAGCCCCAGCATTTT. Encoded protein: CASSSDRAGQPQHF.

The chain joins TRBV29-1 to TRBJ2-4; 7 bases align to TRBD1. The CDR3 contains 12 residues. CDR1 and CDR2 from the germline V gene are SQVTM and ANQGSEA. The junction had 3 bases not matched to a gene; V was cut back by 4 bases and J by 6 bases. The CDR3 DNA is TGCAGCGTTGTGGCAGGGGGAAACATTCAGTACTTC. It encodes CSVVAGGNIQYF.

The rearrangement uses TRBV29-1 and TRBJ2-5; D is perhaps TRBD1 (5 bases). The CDR3 loop spans 12 amino acids. Germline loops: CDR1 SQVTM, CDR2 ANQGSEA. Trimming removed 4 bases at V and 3 bases at J, with 9 bases between. The DNA for the CDR3 is TGCAGCGTTGTGAGCAGGGAAGAGACCCAGTACTTC. Its translation is CSVVSREETQYF.

The chain links TRBV7-9 to TRBJ2-7, with 8 bases matching TRBD2. The CDR3 runs to 16 residues. Per the germline V gene, CDR1 is SEHNR and CDR2 is FQNEAQ (reference sequence). J gave up 2 bases and V 3 bases, and 9 bases lay outside the gene matches. This CDR3 reads CASSFVARGLAYEQYF. The DNA of the CDR3 is TGTGCCAGCAGCTTTGTGGCCAGGGGACTAGCCTACGAGCAGTACTTC.

This chain uses TRBV19 with TRBJ2-1, with a tentative D call TRBD2 (6 bases). In germline, CDR1 is LNHDA, CDR2 SQIVND (reference sequence). The CDR3 consists of 15 residues. V was trimmed by 5 bases and J by 4 bases, leaving 15 bases between them. In DNA form, the CDR3 reads TGTGCCAGTAGTCCCGCGGAGGGCGGTTACAATGAGCAGTTCTTC. This gives the protein CASSPAEGGYNEQFF.

The chain couples TRBV9 to TRBJ2-3; TRBD2 is a possible D gene (6 bases). Per the germline V gene, CDR1 is SGDLS and CDR2 is YYNGEE. V was trimmed by 0 bases and J by 6 bases, leaving 17 bases between them. This CDR3 has 16 amino acids. The CDR3: CASSVATSTSPDTQYF. The DNA of the CDR3 is TGTGCCAGCAGCGTAGCTACTTCGACTAGTCCCGATACGCAGTATTTT.

The V and J genes are TRBV30 and TRBJ1-1; D is unresolved. Germline lookup yields CDR1 GTSNPN and CDR2 SVGIG (reference sequence). V was cut by 5 bases and J by 0 bases, with 16 bases left in between. The CDR3 is 15 residues long. CDR3: CAWSSMETLNTEAFF. In DNA form, the CDR3 reads TGTGCCTGGTCCTCTATGGAGACTCTGAACACTGAAGCTTTCTTT. The full variable domain, its missing parts supplied by reference TRBV30 and TRBJ1-1, is SQTIHQWPATLVQPVGSPLSLECTVEGTSNPNLYWYRQAAGRGLQLLFYSVGIGQISSEVPQNLSASRPQDRQFILSSKKLLLSDSGFYLCAWSSMETLNTEAFFGQGTRLTVV.

This chain connects TRBV14 to TRBJ2-2; 14 nucleotides line up with TRBD2. This CDR3 has 16 residues. Trimming at V came to 1 base and at J to 6 bases, leaving 1 base not matched to a gene. Germline CDR1 SGHDN, CDR2 FVKESK. The CDR3 DNA reads as TGTGCCAGCAGCCAAGGACTAGCGGGAGGGGCCGGGGAGCTGTTTTTT. As protein: CASSQGLAGGAGELFF.

The table lists this clone with a few counts. V usage is TRBV11-2 and J usage is TRBJ2-7; tentatively, D is TRBD2 (6 bases). This CDR3 comprises 15 residues. V lost 0 bases and J 3 bases, leaving 12 bases between the germline ends. CDR1 is SGHAT, CDR2 FQNNGV, per germline. In DNA form, the CDR3 reads TGTGCCAGCAGCTTAGACCCCGGGGGATACTACGAGCAGTACTTC. Translation gives CASSLDPGGYYEQYF.

The chain couples TRBV6-4 to TRBJ2-3, with a possible D match to TRBD2 (5 bases). Germline CDR1 and CDR2: MRHNA and SNTAGT. The CDR3 spans 15 residues. The V gene lost 6 bases and the J gene lost 2 bases, with 15 bases spanning the gap. The CDR3 region has the DNA TGTGCCAGCAGCCCGGGTGGACTTAACACAGATACGCAGTATTTT. Encoded protein: CASSPGGLNTDTQYF.

This chain joins TRBV6-1 and TRBJ2-2; TRBD2 aligns across 7 bases. V shed 10 bases, J shed 7 bases, and the junction held 15 bases outside the gene matches. Germline CDR1 reads MNHNS; CDR2 reads SASEGT. The CDR3 runs to 15 residues. The CDR3 DNA is TGTGCCACTCAAAGGACTAGTCAAGTCGGCGGGGAGCTGTTTTTT. This translates into CATQRTSQVGGELFF.

The chain carries TRBV18 and TRBJ2-5; D gene unclear. Trimming removed 3 bases from V and 5 bases from J, with 7 bases in between. CDR1 is KGHSH, CDR2 LQKENI, per germline. CDR3 size: 12 residues. CDR3 DNA sequence: TGTGCCAGCTCACCCACCGGGGAGACCCAGTACTTC. Amino acids: CASSPTGETQYF.

This rearrangement joins TRBV5-4 to TRBJ1-1, with TRBD1 identical over 10 bases. V shed 4 bases and J 1 base; nucleotides not matched to a gene: 7. The CDR3 consists of 16 residues. The germline V gene has CDR1 SGHNT and CDR2 YYREEE (reference sequence). CDR3 sequence (DNA): TGTGCCAGCAGCAATGGACAGGGGGGCTGGAACACTGAAGCTTTCTTT. It codes for CASSNGQGGWNTEAFF.

This clone was counted between two and nine times. The chain is built from TRBV7-9 and TRBJ2-1; no clear D. Germline CDR1 SEHNR, CDR2 FQNEAQ (reference sequence). V was trimmed by 2 bases and J by 9 bases, leaving 8 bases between them. The CDR3 extends over 12 amino acids. The CDR3 region is CASSLPPGEQFF. In nucleotides, the CDR3 is TGTGCCAGCAGCTTACCTCCGGGTGAGCAGTTCTTC.

The chain recombines TRBV6-1 with TRBJ1-2, with a tentative D call TRBD1 (5 bases). Trimming cost V 7 bases and J 0 bases, with 12 bases left between them. Germline V gene lookup returns CDR1 MNHNS and CDR2 SASEGT. CDR3 length: 14 amino acids. As DNA, the CDR3 is TGTGCCAGCACCCCAGACAGCGCTAACTATGGCTACACCTTC. Translated: CASTPDSANYGYTF.

The chain recombines TRBV9 with TRBJ2-7; 9 nucleotides match TRBD2. The CDR3 runs 15 residues. CDR1 and CDR2 (germline): SGDLS, YYNGEE. The trim removed 4 bases at V and 2 bases at J, leaving 7 bases unmatched. The CDR3 nucleotides read TGTGCCAGCAGCCCCCAGGTAGCGGGAGCCTACGAGCAGTACTTC. Its protein product is CASSPQVAGAYEQYF.

V usage is TRBV5-1 and J usage is TRBJ1-1, with 8 bases aligning to TRBD1. This CDR3 contains 15 residues. CDR1 and CDR2 (germline): SGHRS, YFSETQ. The J segment lost 4 bases and the V segment lost 4 bases, leaving 9 bases of the junction unmatched. The CDR3 DNA sequence: TGCGCCAGCAGCACACGACAGGGGTTGGGCACTGAAGCTTTCTTT. Protein sequence: CASSTRQGLGTEAFF. The complete variable domain, with remaining parts taken from reference TRBV5-1 and TRBJ1-1, reads KAGVTQTPRYLIKTRGQQVTLSCSPISGHRSVSWYQQTPGQGLQFLFEYFSETQRNKGNFPGRFSGRQFSNSRSEMNVSTLELGDSALYLCASSTRQGLGTEAFFGQGTRLTVV.

The rearrangement uses TRBV5-1 and TRBJ1-2; maybe TRBD1 (6 bases). V lost 4 bases and J lost 2, with 15 bases in between. From germline, CDR1 is SGHRS and CDR2 YFSETQ. The CDR3 loop spans 15 amino acids. CDR3: CASSLDRLPNYGYTF. In nucleotides, the CDR3 is TGCGCCAGCAGCCTAGACAGGTTGCCGAACTATGGCTACACCTTC.

This chain links TRBV7-3 with TRBJ2-1; 9 nucleotides match TRBD2. V shed 0 bases, J shed 7 bases, and the junction held 7 bases outside the gene matches. Germline V gene sequence: CDR1 SGHTA, CDR2 FQGTGA. There are 16 residues in the CDR3. The CDR3 here is CASSLTGGRAKNEQFF. The CDR3 bases are TGTGCCAGCAGCTTAACGGGCGGGAGGGCCAAGAATGAGCAGTTCTTC.

V gene TRBV7-9 combines with J gene TRBJ2-4; 7 positions agree with TRBD2. This CDR3 is built from 13 residues. V shed 3 bases and J 6 bases; nucleotides not matched to a gene: 2. Germline V lookup: CDR1 SEHNR, CDR2 FQNEAQ (reference sequence). CDR3 nucleotides: TGTGCCAGCAGCTTGGGGAGGGGAAACATTCAGTACTTC. This sequence encodes CASSLGRGNIQYF. Together with reference TRBV7-9 and TRBJ2-4, the CDR3 gives the full variable domain: DTGVSQNPRHKITKRGQNVTFRCDPISEHNRLYWYRQTLGQGPEFLTYFQNEAQLEKSRLLSDRFSAERPKGSFSTLEIQRTEQGDSAMYLCASSLGRGNIQYFGAGTRLSVL.

The rearrangement joins TRBV4-2 to TRBJ2-4; 9 bases agree with TRBD2. J lost 0 bases, V lost 0 bases, and 6 bases had no gene match. In germline, CDR1 is LGHNA, CDR2 YNFKEQ. This CDR3 region has 18 residues. CDR3 sequence reads: CASSQDVAGALAKNIQYF. DNA for the CDR3: TGTGCCAGCAGCCAAGATGTAGCGGGGGCCCTAGCCAAAAACATTCAGTACTTC.

The chain combines TRBV7-9 with TRBJ1-1; D is possibly TRBD1 (6 bases). The germline V gene has CDR1 SEHNR and CDR2 FQNEAQ (reference sequence). CDR3 length equals 15 residues. Trimming removed 5 bases at V and 1 base at J, with 14 bases between. The CDR3 spells CASSPPGHPNTEAFF. Written as DNA, the CDR3 is TGTGCCAGCAGCCCCCCGGGACACCCGAACACTGAAGCTTTCTTT. Together with reference TRBV7-9 and TRBJ1-1, the CDR3 gives the full variable domain: DTGVSQNPRHKITKRGQNVTFRCDPISEHNRLYWYRQTLGQGPEFLTYFQNEAQLEKSRLLSDRFSAERPKGSFSTLEIQRTEQGDSAMYLCASSPPGHPNTEAFFGQGTRLTVV.

The V and J genes are TRBV19 and TRBJ2-1; TRBD2 agrees at 10 bases. The CDR3 is made up of 15 amino acids. CDR1 is LNHDA, CDR2 SQIVND, per germline (reference sequence). Trimming at V came to 5 bases and at J to 2 bases, leaving 3 bases not matched to a gene. DNA for the CDR3: TGTGCCAGTAGTGTAAGCGGGAGGGCCTACAATGAGCAGTTCTTC. Protein sequence: CASSVSGRAYNEQFF.